This T cell receptor beta chain comes out of a study of T cell responses to AZD1222 COVID-19 vaccine. Study results and limitations: Repertoires were sampled only after the peak T cell response.

The table came from immunoSEQ multiplex PCR; TCRdb's copy has only in-frame clones and leaves some out. The sample yields more than 110,000 clones, about 92% seen once. On this clone: Its specificity is unknown.

Sequencing used peripheral blood, obtained on day 0 of AZD1222 vaccination. This receptor was identified in an adult in good health.

This CDR3 reads CASSPWDRSSYEQYF. CDR3 DNA: TGTGCCAGCAGCCCCTGGGACCGCAGCTCCTACGAGCAGTACTTC. The chain joins TRBV3-1 (or the pseudogene TRBV3-2) to TRBJ2-7; D may be TRBD1 or TRBD2 (5 bases each). Germline V gene lookup returns CDR1 LGHDT and CDR2 YNNKEL (reference sequence). The CDR3 runs to 15 residues. V gave up 4 bases and J gave up 0 bases, with 13 bases separating them.